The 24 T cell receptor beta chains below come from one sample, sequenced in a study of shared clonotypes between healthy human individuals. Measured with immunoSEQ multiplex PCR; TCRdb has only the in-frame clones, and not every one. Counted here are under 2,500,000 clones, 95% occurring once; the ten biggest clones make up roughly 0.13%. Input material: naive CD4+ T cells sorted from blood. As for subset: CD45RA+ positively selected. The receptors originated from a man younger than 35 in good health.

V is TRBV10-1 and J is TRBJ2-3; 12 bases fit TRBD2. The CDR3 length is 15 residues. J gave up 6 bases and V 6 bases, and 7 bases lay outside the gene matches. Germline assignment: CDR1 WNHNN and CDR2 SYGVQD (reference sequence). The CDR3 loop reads CASSPSGGAFDTQYF. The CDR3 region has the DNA TGCGCCAGCAGCCCTAGCGGGGGGGCCTTCGATACGCAGTATTTT.

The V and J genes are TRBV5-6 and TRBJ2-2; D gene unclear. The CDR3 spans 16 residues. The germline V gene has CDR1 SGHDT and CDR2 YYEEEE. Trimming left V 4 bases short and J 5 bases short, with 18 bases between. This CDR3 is CASSHSPGTLTGELFF. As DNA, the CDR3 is TGTGCCAGCAGCCACTCTCCGGGCACCCTAACCGGGGAGCTGTTTTTT. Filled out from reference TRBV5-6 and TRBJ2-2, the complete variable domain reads DAGVTQSPTHLIKTRGQQVTLRCSPKSGHDTVSWYQQALGQGPQFIFQYYEEEERQRGNFPDRFSGHQFPNYSSELNVNALLLGDSALYLCASSHSPGTLTGELFFGEGSRLTVL.

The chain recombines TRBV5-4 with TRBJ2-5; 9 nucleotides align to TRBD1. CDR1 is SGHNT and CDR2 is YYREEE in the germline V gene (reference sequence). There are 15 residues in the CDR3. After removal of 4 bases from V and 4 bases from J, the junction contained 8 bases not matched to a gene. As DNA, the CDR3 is TGTGCCAGCAGCCCGAAGCCGGGACAGGGAGAGACCCAGTACTTC. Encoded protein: CASSPKPGQGETQYF.

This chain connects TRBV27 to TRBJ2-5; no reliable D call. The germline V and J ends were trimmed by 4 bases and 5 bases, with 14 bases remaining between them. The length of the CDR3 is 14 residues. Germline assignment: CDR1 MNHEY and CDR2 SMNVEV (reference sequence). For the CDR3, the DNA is TGTGCCAGCAGTTCCATGGGATACCCGGAGACCCAGTACTTC. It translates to CASSSMGYPETQYF.

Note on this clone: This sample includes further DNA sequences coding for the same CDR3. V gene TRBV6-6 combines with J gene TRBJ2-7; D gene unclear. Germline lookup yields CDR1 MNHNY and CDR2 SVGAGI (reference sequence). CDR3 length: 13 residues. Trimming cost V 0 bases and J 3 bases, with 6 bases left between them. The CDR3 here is CASSYSGFYEQYF. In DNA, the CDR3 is TGTGCCAGCAGTTACTCGGGGTTCTACGAGCAGTACTTC.

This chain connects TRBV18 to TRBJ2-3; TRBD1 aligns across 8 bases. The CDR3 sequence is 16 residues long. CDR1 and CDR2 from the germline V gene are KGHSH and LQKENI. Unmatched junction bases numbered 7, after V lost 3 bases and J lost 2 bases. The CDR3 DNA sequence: TGTGCCAGCTCACCTCCGGGACAGGTTTTCACAGATACGCAGTATTTT. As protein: CASSPPGQVFTDTQYF.

DNA of the CDR3: TGCGCCAGCAGCTTAAGCACAGGCGGGGTGGGCGAGCAGTACTTC. Its protein product is CASSLSTGGVGEQYF. The rearrangement joins TRBV5-1 to TRBJ2-7; a weak D match, TRBD2 (6 bases). CDR1 and CDR2 from the germline V gene are SGHRS and YFSETQ. This CDR3 is built from 15 residues. Trimming removed 2 bases from V and 6 bases from J, with 18 bases in between. The full variable domain, in which reference TRBV5-1 and TRBJ2-7 provide the parts outside the CDR3, is KAGVTQTPRYLIKTRGQQVTLSCSPISGHRSVSWYQQTPGQGLQFLFEYFSETQRNKGNFPGRFSGRQFSNSRSEMNVSTLELGDSALYLCASSLSTGGVGEQYFGPGTRLTVT.

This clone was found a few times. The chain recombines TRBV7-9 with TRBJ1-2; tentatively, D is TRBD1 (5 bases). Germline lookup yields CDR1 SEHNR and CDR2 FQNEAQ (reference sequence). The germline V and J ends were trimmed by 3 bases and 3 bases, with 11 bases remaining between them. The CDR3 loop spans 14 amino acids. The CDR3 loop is CASSFRGSDYGYTF. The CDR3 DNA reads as TGTGCCAGCAGCTTCCGGGGGTCGGACTATGGCTACACCTTC. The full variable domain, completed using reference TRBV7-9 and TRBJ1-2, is DTGVSQNPRHKITKRGQNVTFRCDPISEHNRLYWYRQTLGQGPEFLTYFQNEAQLEKSRLLSDRFSAERPKGSFSTLEIQRTEQGDSAMYLCASSFRGSDYGYTFGSGTRLTVV.

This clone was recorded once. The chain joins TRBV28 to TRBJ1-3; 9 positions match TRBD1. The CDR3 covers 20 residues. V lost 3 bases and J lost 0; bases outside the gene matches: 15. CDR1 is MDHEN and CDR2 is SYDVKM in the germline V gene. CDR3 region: CASSFPRGQGTGGSGNTIYF. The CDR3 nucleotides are TGTGCCAGCAGTTTCCCCAGAGGACAGGGGACGGGCGGCTCTGGAAACACCATATATTTT.

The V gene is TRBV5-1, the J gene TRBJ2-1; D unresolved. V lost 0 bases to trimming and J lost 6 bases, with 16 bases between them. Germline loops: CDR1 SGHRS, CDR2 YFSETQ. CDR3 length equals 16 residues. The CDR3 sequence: CASSLVRAQSFNEQFF. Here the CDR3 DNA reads TGCGCCAGCAGCTTGGTACGTGCGCAGAGTTTCAATGAGCAGTTCTTC.

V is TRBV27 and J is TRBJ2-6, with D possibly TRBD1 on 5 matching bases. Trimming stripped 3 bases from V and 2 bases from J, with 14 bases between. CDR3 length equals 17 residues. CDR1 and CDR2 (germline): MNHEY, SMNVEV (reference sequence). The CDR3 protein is CASSFIQALAGANVLTF. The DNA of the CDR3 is TGTGCCAGCAGTTTCATACAGGCCCTCGCTGGGGCCAACGTCCTGACTTTC.

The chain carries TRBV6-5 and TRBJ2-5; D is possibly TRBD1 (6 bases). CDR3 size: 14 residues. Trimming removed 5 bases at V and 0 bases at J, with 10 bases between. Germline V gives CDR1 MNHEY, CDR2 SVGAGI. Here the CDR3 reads CASSHRQDQETQYF. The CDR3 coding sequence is TGTGCCAGCAGTCACCGACAGGACCAAGAGACCCAGTACTTC.

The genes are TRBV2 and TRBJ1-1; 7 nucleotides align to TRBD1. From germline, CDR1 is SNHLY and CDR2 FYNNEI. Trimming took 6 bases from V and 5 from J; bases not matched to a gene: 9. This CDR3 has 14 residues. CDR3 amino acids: CASRSLTGRTEAFF. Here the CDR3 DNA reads TGTGCCAGCAGATCCCTGACAGGGCGAACTGAAGCTTTCTTT. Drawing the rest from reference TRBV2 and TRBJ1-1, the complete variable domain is EPEVTQTPSHQVTQMGQEVILRCVPISNHLYFYWYRQILGQKVEFLVSFYNNEISEKSEIFDDQFSVERPDGSNFTLKIRSTKLEDSAMYFCASRSLTGRTEAFFGQGTRLTVV.

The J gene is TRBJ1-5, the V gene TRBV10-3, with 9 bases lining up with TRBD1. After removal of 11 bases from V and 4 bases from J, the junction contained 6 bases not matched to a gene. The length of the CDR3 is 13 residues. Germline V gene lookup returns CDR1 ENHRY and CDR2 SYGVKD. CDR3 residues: CAVTGGLNQPQHF. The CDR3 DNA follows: TGTGCCGTAACAGGGGGCCTAAATCAGCCCCAGCATTTT.

The CDR3 region is CASSLAGYHTDTQYF. The CDR3 DNA reads as TGCGCCAGCAGCTTGGCGGGATACCACACAGATACGCAGTATTTT. The J gene is TRBJ2-3, the V gene TRBV5-1; weak D call: TRBD2 (5 bases). Germline lookup yields CDR1 SGHRS and CDR2 YFSETQ. The ends were cut back, 0 bases at V and 2 bases at J, with 10 bases in the middle. The CDR3 is made up of 15 amino acids.

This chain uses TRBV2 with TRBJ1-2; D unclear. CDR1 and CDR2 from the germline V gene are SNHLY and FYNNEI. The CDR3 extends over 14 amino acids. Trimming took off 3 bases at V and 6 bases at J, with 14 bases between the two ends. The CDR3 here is CASSENQVTHGYTF. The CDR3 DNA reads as TGTGCCAGCAGTGAGAACCAGGTGACCCATGGCTACACCTTC.

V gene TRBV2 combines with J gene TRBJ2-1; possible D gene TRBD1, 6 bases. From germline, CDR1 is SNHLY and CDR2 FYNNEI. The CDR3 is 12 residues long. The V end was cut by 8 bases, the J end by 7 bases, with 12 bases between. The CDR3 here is CASGGRGNEQFF. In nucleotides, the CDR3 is TGTGCCAGCGGGGGCCGGGGAAATGAGCAGTTCTTC.

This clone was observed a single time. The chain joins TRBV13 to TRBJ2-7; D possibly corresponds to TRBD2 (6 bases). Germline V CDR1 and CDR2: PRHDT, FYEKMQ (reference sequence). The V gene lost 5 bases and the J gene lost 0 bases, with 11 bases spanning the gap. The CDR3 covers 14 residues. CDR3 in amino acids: CASSQDGGSYEQYF. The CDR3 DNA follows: TGTGCCAGCAGCCAGGACGGGGGCTCCTACGAGCAGTACTTC.

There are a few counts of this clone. CDR3 protein: CASSQPGRRETQYF. CDR3 coding DNA: TGCGCCAGCAGCCAACCAGGGAGGAGGGAGACCCAGTACTTC. The chain uses TRBV4-1 and TRBJ2-5, with D perhaps TRBD2 (6 bases). Germline values: CDR1 MGHRA, CDR2 YSYEKL. The V end was cut by 2 bases, the J end by 5 bases, with 12 bases between. The CDR3 runs 14 residues.

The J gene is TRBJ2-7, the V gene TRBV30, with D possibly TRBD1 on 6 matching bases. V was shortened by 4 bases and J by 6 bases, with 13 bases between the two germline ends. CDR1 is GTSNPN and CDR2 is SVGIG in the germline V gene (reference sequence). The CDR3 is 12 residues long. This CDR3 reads CAWNLQGFEQYF. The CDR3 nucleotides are TGTGCCTGGAACCTACAGGGTTTCGAGCAGTACTTC.

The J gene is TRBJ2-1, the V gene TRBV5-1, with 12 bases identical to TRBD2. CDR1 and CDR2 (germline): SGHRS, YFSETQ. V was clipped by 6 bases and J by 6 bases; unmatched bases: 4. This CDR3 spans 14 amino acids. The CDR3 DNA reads TGCGCCAGCACAGTGACTAGCGGGAGCAATGAGCAGTTCTTC. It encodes CASTVTSGSNEQFF.

CDR3 residues: CASRFGSLNTEAFF. The CDR3, as DNA: TGTGCCAGCAGATTCGGATCTCTGAACACTGAAGCTTTCTTT. This sequence joins TRBV6-5 and TRBJ1-1; no clear D gene. The CDR3 covers 14 residues. The germline gives CDR1 MNHEY, CDR2 SVGAGI. Trimming took off 6 bases at V and 0 bases at J, with 11 bases between the two ends.

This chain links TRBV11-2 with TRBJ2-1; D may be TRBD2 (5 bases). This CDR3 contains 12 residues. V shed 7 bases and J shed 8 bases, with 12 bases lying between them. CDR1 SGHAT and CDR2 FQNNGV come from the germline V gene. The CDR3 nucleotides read TGTGCCAGCAACTATTTCGGGGATGAGCAGTTCTTC. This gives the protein CASNYFGDEQFF. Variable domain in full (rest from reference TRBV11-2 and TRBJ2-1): EAGVAQSPRYKIIEKRQSVAFWCNPISGHATLYWYQQILGQGPKLLIQFQNNGVVDDSQLPKDRFSAERLKGVDSTLKIQPAKLEDSAVYLCASNYFGDEQFFGPGTRLTVL.

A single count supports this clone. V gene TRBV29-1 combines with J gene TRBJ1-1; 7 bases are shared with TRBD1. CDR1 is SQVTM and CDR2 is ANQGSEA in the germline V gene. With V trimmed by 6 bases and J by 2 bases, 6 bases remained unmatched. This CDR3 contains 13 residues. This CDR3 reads CSVGDSLNTEAFF. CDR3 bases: TGCAGCGTGGGGGACAGTCTAAACACTGAAGCTTTCTTT.